The entry that follows covers one T cell receptor (beta chain) sequence. The data were obtained in a study of cytomegalovirus exposure and HLA in healthy donors. PCR primers comprised 60 Vbeta and 13 Jbeta primers. TCRdb's table, derived via immunoSEQ multiplex PCR, lists solely in-frame clones and lacks some. The sample lists 200,000 or so clones, around 83% occurring once. This CDR3 region has 16 residues. The sample was PBMCs. The V and J genes are TRBV12-2 and TRBJ2-2; no DNA check was done on the table's D call, TRBD2. TRBV12-2 is a pseudogene segment. The origin of this receptor is a woman aged 18-30 years in good health and CMV-seronegative. The CDR3 protein is CASRLRGLANTGELFF. In DNA form, the CDR3 reads TGTGCAAGTCGCTTACGGGGACTAGCGAACACCGGGGAGCTGTTTTTT.